These T cell receptor beta chains were read from a single sample in a study of cytomegalovirus exposure and HLA in healthy donors. Produced via immunoSEQ multiplex PCR; TCRdb's table is partial and in-frame only. The repertoire holds 95,000 to 150,000 clones, with 60% to 80% as singletons. Sequencing was performed on PBMCs. The receptors here all came from a man aged 30-40 years in good health and CMV-seronegative. Each CDR3 is given with its conserved first and last residue. Each record gives: clone size, D gene, J gene, V gene, CDR3 DNA, CDR3 protein. D genes are given only for firm matches. Size values are once, few and many counts, or a class for expanded clones, and some rows have none.

clone size: NA; D gene: NA; J gene: TRBJ1-5; V gene: TRBV6-5; CDR3 DNA: TGTGCCAGCAGAGAGACAGCCGGCAGCAATCAGCCCCAGCATTTT; CDR3 protein: CASRETAGSNQPQHF
clone size: NA; D gene: NA; J gene: TRBJ2-5; V gene: TRBV7-2; CDR3 DNA: TGTGCCAGCAGCTTAGTAGAGGAGGAGCAGTACTTC; CDR3 protein: CASSLVEEEQYF
clone size: NA; D gene: NA; J gene: TRBJ2-5; V gene: TRBV4-3; CDR3 DNA: TGCGCCAGCAGCCAAGAAATAATAGCTGGTGGTCAAGAGACCCAGTACTTC; CDR3 protein: CASSQEIIAGGQETQYF
clone size: NA; D gene: TRBD1; J gene: TRBJ2-3; V gene: TRBV2; CDR3 DNA: TGTGCCAGCAGTGAAGGGGGACAGGGGACCACAGATACGCAGTATTTT; CDR3 protein: CASSEGGQGTTDTQYF
clone size: NA; D gene: NA; J gene: TRBJ2-6; V gene: TRBV6-4; CDR3 DNA: TGTGCCAGCAGTCCCGGGGTTAGTTCTGGGGCCAACGTCCTGACTTTC; CDR3 protein: CASSPGVSSGANVLTF
clone size: NA; D gene: NA; J gene: TRBJ1-1; V gene: TRBV5-6; CDR3 DNA: TGTGCCAGCAGCTGGAGAGGAGGGTTGAACACTGAAGCTTTCTTT; CDR3 protein: CASSWRGGLNTEAFF
clone size: NA; D gene: NA; J gene: TRBJ2-7; V gene: TRBV11-3; CDR3 DNA: TGTGCCAGCAGCTTAGATTATCCAGGGCGAAGCTCCTACGAGCAGTACTTC; CDR3 protein: CASSLDYPGRSSYEQYF
clone size: few; D gene: NA; J gene: TRBJ2-7; V gene: TRBV28; CDR3 DNA: TGTGCCAGCAGCGTTAGCCCGGGGGTATCCTACGAGCAGTACTTC; CDR3 protein: CASSVSPGVSYEQYF
clone size: NA; D gene: NA; J gene: TRBJ1-3; V gene: TRBV5-6; CDR3 DNA: TGTGCCAGCAGCTTGGCGGGAAACACCATATATTTT; CDR3 protein: CASSLAGNTIYF
clone size: few; D gene: NA; J gene: TRBJ2-7; V gene: TRBV7-9; CDR3 DNA: TGTGCCAGCAGCTTAGGACTCGCGGCCTACGAGCAGTACTTC; CDR3 protein: CASSLGLAAYEQYF
clone size: NA; D gene: TRBD1; J gene: TRBJ2-7; V gene: TRBV10-3; CDR3 DNA: TGTGCCACTGGACAGGGGGAGTACGAGCAGTACTTC; CDR3 protein: CATGQGEYEQYF
clone size: NA; D gene: NA; J gene: TRBJ1-5; V gene: TRBV30; CDR3 DNA: TGTGCCTGGAGTGTAGGTGCCGGGAGGAATCAGCCCCAGCATTTT; CDR3 protein: CAWSVGAGRNQPQHF
clone size: NA; D gene: TRBD1; J gene: TRBJ1-4; V gene: TRBV28; CDR3 DNA: TGTGCCAGCAGTTCTTCCGGGACAGGACTAAAACTGTTTTTT; CDR3 protein: CASSSSGTGLKLFF
clone size: NA; D gene: NA; J gene: TRBJ2-2; V gene: TRBV7-8; CDR3 DNA: TGTGCCAGCAGGACTTCGATTTTCGGGGGGCCGAACACCGGGGAGCTGTTTTTT; CDR3 protein: CASRTSIFGGPNTGELFF
clone size: NA; D gene: NA; J gene: TRBJ1-2; V gene: TRBV11-2; CDR3 DNA: TGTGCCAGCAGCTTAAACCCCAGGGTGGGTGGCTACACCTTC; CDR3 protein: CASSLNPRVGGYTF
clone size: NA; D gene: NA; J gene: TRBJ1-1; V gene: TRBV18; CDR3 DNA: TGTGCCAGCTCACCACCCTCAGATGTATACACTGAAGCTTTCTTT; CDR3 protein: CASSPPSDVYTEAFF
clone size: NA; D gene: NA; J gene: TRBJ2-1; V gene: TRBV6-5; CDR3 DNA: TGTGCCATCGCCCGGGGTTTGAATGAGCAGTTCTTC; CDR3 protein: CAIARGLNEQFF
clone size: NA; D gene: TRBD1; J gene: TRBJ2-1; V gene: TRBV6-6; CDR3 DNA: TGTGCCAGCAGTTTTGTTTCGGGACAGGGTGTGAATGAGCAGTTCTTC; CDR3 protein: CASSFVSGQGVNEQFF
clone size: NA; D gene: NA; J gene: TRBJ1-2; V gene: TRBV15; CDR3 DNA: TGTGCCACCAGCAGAGAAGGAGTCTATGGCTACACCTTC; CDR3 protein: CATSREGVYGYTF
clone size: once; D gene: TRBD1; J gene: TRBJ2-5; V gene: TRBV10-3; CDR3 DNA: TGTGCCATCAGTTTCGACAGGGGGGGGACCCAGTACTTC; CDR3 protein: CAISFDRGGTQYF
clone size: NA; D gene: NA; J gene: TRBJ2-7; V gene: TRBV18; CDR3 DNA: TGTGCCAGCTCACCGCCAACCGGGTTCGAGCAGTACTTC; CDR3 protein: CASSPPTGFEQYF
clone size: NA; D gene: NA; J gene: TRBJ1-2; V gene: TRBV28; CDR3 DNA: TGTGCCAGCAGTCGTTCAGGGGTCGGCTACACCTTC; CDR3 protein: CASSRSGVGYTF
clone size: NA; D gene: NA; J gene: TRBJ2-3; V gene: TRBV10-3; CDR3 DNA: TGTGCCATCAAGGGATGGGGGGGGGCCGGCACAGATACGCAGTATTTT; CDR3 protein: CAIKGWGGAGTDTQYF
clone size: NA; D gene: NA; J gene: TRBJ2-5; V gene: TRBV11-2; CDR3 DNA: TGTGCCAGCAGCCTCCGCCTGGGCGGGGAGACCCAGTACTTC; CDR3 protein: CASSLRLGGETQYF
clone size: NA; D gene: NA; J gene: TRBJ2-7; V gene: TRBV13; CDR3 DNA: TGTGCCAGCAGCAAAACATACGAGCAGTACTTC; CDR3 protein: CASSKTYEQYF
clone size: few; D gene: TRBD2; J gene: TRBJ2-5; V gene: TRBV29-1; CDR3 DNA: TGCAGCGGGGCCTTAGCGGGGGTTGAGACCCAGTACTTC; CDR3 protein: CSGALAGVETQYF
clone size: NA; D gene: TRBD2; J gene: TRBJ2-1; V gene: TRBV27; CDR3 DNA: TGTGCCAGCATTTTGCGGGGGGGCATGCATGAGCAGTTCTTC; CDR3 protein: CASILRGGMHEQFF
clone size: NA; D gene: TRBD1; J gene: TRBJ2-2; V gene: TRBV15; CDR3 DNA: TGTGCCACCAGCACCAGGGGGCGTGGCGGGGAGCTGTTTTTT; CDR3 protein: CATSTRGRGGELFF
clone size: NA; D gene: NA; J gene: TRBJ2-7; V gene: TRBV18; CDR3 DNA: TGTGCCAGCTCATCATGGGTGAGAGGCTCCTACGAGCAGTACTTC; CDR3 protein: CASSSWVRGSYEQYF
clone size: NA; D gene: NA; J gene: TRBJ1-1; V gene: TRBV5-1; CDR3 DNA: TGCGCCAGCAGCTTGTTGTCCTTCTCTGAAGCTTTCTTT; CDR3 protein: CASSLLSFSEAFF
clone size: few; D gene: NA; J gene: TRBJ2-7; V gene: TRBV7-9; CDR3 DNA: TGTGCCAGCAGCTTAGACTCGACATACGAGCAGTACTTC; CDR3 protein: CASSLDSTYEQYF
clone size: NA; D gene: TRBD1; J gene: TRBJ2-3; V gene: TRBV9; CDR3 DNA: TGTGCCAGCAGCGCCCACAGGGGGCAGACAGATACGCAGTATTTT; CDR3 protein: CASSAHRGQTDTQYF
clone size: once; D gene: TRBD1; J gene: TRBJ1-5; V gene: TRBV7-6; CDR3 DNA: TGTGCCAGCAGCGGGAAAGGGACAGGGCGGCAGCCCCAGCATTTT; CDR3 protein: CASSGKGTGRQPQHF
clone size: few; D gene: TRBD1; J gene: TRBJ2-2; V gene: TRBV5-1; CDR3 DNA: TGCGCCAGCAGGGGGACAGCGAACACCGGGGAGCTGTTTTTT; CDR3 protein: CASRGTANTGELFF
clone size: NA; D gene: TRBD1; J gene: TRBJ2-3; V gene: TRBV4-1; CDR3 DNA: TGCGCCAGCAGCGAGGACAGGCGTTGGGCAGATACGCAGTATTTT; CDR3 protein: CASSEDRRWADTQYF
clone size: NA; D gene: TRBD2; J gene: TRBJ2-3; V gene: TRBV7-7; CDR3 DNA: TGTGCTAGCACCGAACCGGGACTAGCGGTAACAGATACGCAGTATTTT; CDR3 protein: CASTEPGLAVTDTQYF
clone size: NA; D gene: TRBD1; J gene: TRBJ1-1; V gene: TRBV6-4; CDR3 DNA: TGTGCCAGCAGTACCGGGACAGGGAACACTGAAGCTTTCTTT; CDR3 protein: CASSTGTGNTEAFF
clone size: NA; D gene: NA; J gene: TRBJ2-6; V gene: TRBV4-1; CDR3 DNA: TGCGCCAGCAGCCAAAGAGGTGAGATCTCTGGGGCCAACGTCCTGACTTTC; CDR3 protein: CASSQRGEISGANVLTF
clone size: NA; D gene: NA; J gene: TRBJ1-4; V gene: TRBV2; CDR3 DNA: TGTGCCAGCAGTGGAGGGTTCCGGTCGGCTCCTAATGAAAAACTGTTTTTT; CDR3 protein: CASSGGFRSAPNEKLFF
clone size: NA; D gene: NA; J gene: TRBJ1-2; V gene: TRBV6-5; CDR3 DNA: TGTGCCACCACATCTGGGGGGACCCTATATGGCTACACCTTC; CDR3 protein: CATTSGGTLYGYTF
clone size: NA; D gene: NA; J gene: TRBJ1-2; V gene: TRBV30; CDR3 DNA: TGTGCCTGGAGTCAAGGGGATTGGTATGGCTACACCTTC; CDR3 protein: CAWSQGDWYGYTF
clone size: few; D gene: NA; J gene: TRBJ1-4; V gene: TRBV7-6; CDR3 DNA: TGTGCCAGCAGCTCCTTAAGCGCAACTAATGAAAAACTGTTTTTT; CDR3 protein: CASSSLSATNEKLFF
clone size: NA; D gene: NA; J gene: TRBJ2-3; V gene: TRBV6-5; CDR3 DNA: TGTGCCAGCAGTTATCAAGATACGCAGTATTTT; CDR3 protein: CASSYQDTQYF
clone size: NA; D gene: TRBD2; J gene: TRBJ2-1; V gene: TRBV10-3; CDR3 DNA: TGTGCCATCAGTGCCCATAGCGGGGTCGGCTCAGGATCCTACAATGAGCAGTTCTTC; CDR3 protein: CAISAHSGVGSGSYNEQFF
clone size: NA; D gene: NA; J gene: TRBJ2-3; V gene: TRBV7-2; CDR3 DNA: TGTGCCAGCAGCATCCTACTCCGCACAGATACGCAGTATTTT; CDR3 protein: CASSILLRTDTQYF
clone size: NA; D gene: TRBD1; J gene: TRBJ1-1; V gene: TRBV6-1; CDR3 DNA: TGTGCCAGCAGTCCGACCGGGACAGAGGACGTAGCTTTCTTT; CDR3 protein: CASSPTGTEDVAFF
clone size: once; D gene: TRBD1; J gene: TRBJ1-3; V gene: TRBV9; CDR3 DNA: TGTGCCAGCAGCGTAGGGCTCCGGGACAGGGGAAACACCATATATTTT; CDR3 protein: CASSVGLRDRGNTIYF
clone size: once; D gene: TRBD1; J gene: TRBJ1-6; V gene: TRBV18; CDR3 DNA: TGTGCCAGCTCACCGGCAGGGGGCTCGAATTCACCCCTCCACTTT; CDR3 protein: CASSPAGGSNSPLHF
clone size: NA; D gene: TRBD1; J gene: TRBJ2-7; V gene: TRBV5-1; CDR3 DNA: TGCGCCAGCAGCTTCTTGGGACAGCTCGGGTCCGAGCAGTACTTC; CDR3 protein: CASSFLGQLGSEQYF
clone size: NA; D gene: TRBD1; J gene: TRBJ1-1; V gene: TRBV28; CDR3 DNA: TGTGCCAGCAGGGAAGGACAGGGCCACACTGAAGCTTTCTTT; CDR3 protein: CASREGQGHTEAFF
clone size: few; D gene: TRBD2; J gene: TRBJ2-3; V gene: TRBV5-4; CDR3 DNA: TGTGCCAGCAGCCCCGCGGGGGGGGATGTGGATACGCAGTATTTT; CDR3 protein: CASSPAGGDVDTQYF
clone size: NA; D gene: NA; J gene: TRBJ2-5; V gene: TRBV11-2; CDR3 DNA: TGTGCCAGCAGCTTAGCAGGCACGGGGTACCAAGAGACCCAGTACTTC; CDR3 protein: CASSLAGTGYQETQYF
clone size: NA; D gene: TRBD1; J gene: TRBJ1-4; V gene: TRBV11-2; CDR3 DNA: TGTGCCAGCAGCTTTTTTAGAGGGACAGGGGTTTTTAATGAAAAACTGTTTTTT; CDR3 protein: CASSFFRGTGVFNEKLFF